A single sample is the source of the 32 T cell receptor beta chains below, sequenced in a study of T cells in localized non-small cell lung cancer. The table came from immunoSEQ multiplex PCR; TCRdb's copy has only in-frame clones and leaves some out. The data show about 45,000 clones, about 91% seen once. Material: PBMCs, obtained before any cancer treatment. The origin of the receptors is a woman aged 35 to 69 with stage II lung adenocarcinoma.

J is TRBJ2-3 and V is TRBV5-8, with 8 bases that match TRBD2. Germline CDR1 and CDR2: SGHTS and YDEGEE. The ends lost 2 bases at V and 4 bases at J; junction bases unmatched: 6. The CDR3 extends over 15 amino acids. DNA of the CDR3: TGTGCCAGCAGCTTTTCCGGGGGGGCGGCAGATACGCAGTATTTT. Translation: CASSFSGGAADTQYF.

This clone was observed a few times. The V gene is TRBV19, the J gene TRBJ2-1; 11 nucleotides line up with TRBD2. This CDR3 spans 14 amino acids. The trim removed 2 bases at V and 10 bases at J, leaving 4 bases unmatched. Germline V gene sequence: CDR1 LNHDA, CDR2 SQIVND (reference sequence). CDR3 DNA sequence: TGTGCCAGTAGTATAACTAGCGGGAGTGGGGAGCAGTTCTTC. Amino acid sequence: CASSITSGSGEQFF.

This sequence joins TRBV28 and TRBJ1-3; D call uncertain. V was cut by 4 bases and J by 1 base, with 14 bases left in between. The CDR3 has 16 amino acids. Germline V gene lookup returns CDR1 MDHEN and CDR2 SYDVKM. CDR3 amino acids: CASSSTRTFSGNTIYF. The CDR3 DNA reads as TGTGCCAGCAGTTCCACAAGGACCTTTTCTGGAAACACCATATATTTT.

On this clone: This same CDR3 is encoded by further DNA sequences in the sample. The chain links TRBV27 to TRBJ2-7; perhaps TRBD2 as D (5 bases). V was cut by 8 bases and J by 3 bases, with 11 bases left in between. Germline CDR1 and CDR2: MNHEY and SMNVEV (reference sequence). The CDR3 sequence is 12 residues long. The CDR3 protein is CASGISDYEQYF. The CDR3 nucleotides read TGTGCCAGCGGTATTAGCGACTACGAGCAGTACTTC.

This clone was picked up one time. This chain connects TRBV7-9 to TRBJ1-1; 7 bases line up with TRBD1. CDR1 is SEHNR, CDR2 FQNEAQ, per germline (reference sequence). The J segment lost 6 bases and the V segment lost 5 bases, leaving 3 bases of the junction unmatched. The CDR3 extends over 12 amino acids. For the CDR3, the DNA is TGTGCCAGCAGCGCACAGGGGTCTGAAGCTTTCTTT. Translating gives CASSAQGSEAFF.

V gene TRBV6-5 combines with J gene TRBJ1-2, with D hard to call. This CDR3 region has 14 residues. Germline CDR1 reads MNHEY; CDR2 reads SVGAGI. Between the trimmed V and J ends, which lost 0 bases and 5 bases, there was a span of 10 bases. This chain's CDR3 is CASSYSGSSYGYTF. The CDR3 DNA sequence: TGTGCCAGCAGTTACTCAGGGAGTAGTTATGGCTACACCTTC.

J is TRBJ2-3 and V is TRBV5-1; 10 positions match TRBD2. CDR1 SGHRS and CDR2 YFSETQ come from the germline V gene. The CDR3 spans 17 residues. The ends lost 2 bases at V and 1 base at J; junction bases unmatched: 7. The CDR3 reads CASSLTGLAARTDTQYF. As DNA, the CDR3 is TGCGCCAGCAGCTTAACAGGACTAGCGGCACGCACAGATACGCAGTATTTT.

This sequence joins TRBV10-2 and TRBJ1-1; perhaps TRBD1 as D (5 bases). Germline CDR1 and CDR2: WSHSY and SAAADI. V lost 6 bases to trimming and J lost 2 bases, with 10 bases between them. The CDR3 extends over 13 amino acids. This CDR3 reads CASRGTDNTEAFF. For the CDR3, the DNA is TGCGCCAGCAGGGGGACTGATAACACTGAAGCTTTCTTT.

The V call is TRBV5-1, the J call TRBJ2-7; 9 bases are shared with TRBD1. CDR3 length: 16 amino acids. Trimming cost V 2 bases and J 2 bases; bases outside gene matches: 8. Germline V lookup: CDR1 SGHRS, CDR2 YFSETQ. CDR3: CASSFQQGAVTYEQYF. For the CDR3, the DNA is TGCGCCAGCAGCTTTCAACAGGGGGCTGTCACCTACGAGCAGTACTTC.

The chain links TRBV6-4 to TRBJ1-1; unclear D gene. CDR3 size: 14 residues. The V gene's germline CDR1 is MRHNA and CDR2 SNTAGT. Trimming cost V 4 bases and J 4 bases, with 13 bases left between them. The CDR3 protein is CASSVEAGRTEAFF. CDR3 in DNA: TGTGCCAGCAGTGTTGAGGCGGGCCGCACTGAAGCTTTCTTT.

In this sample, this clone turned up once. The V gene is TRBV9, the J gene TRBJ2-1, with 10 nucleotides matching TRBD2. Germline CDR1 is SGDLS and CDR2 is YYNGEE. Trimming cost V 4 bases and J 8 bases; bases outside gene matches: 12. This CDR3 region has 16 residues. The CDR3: CASSISGRPLGDEQFF. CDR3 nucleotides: TGTGCCAGCAGCATTAGCGGGAGGCCCCTGGGCGATGAGCAGTTCTTC.

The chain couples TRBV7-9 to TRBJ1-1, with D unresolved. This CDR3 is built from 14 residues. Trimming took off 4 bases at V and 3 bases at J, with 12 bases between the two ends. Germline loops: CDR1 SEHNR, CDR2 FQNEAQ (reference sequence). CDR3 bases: TGTGCCAGCAGCTCTACTCTCCGGGACACTGAAGCTTTCTTT. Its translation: CASSSTLRDTEAFF. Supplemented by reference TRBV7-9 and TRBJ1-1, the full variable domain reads DTGVSQNPRHKITKRGQNVTFRCDPISEHNRLYWYRQTLGQGPEFLTYFQNEAQLEKSRLLSDRFSAERPKGSFSTLEIQRTEQGDSAMYLCASSSTLRDTEAFFGQGTRLTVV.

The CDR3 reads CASSPHEQGNTQYF. CDR3 coding DNA: TGTGCCAGCAGTCCCCACGAACAGGGTAATACGCAGTATTTT. The chain links TRBV2 to TRBJ2-3; possible D gene TRBD1, 6 bases. CDR1 is SNHLY, CDR2 FYNNEI, per germline. The CDR3 contains 14 residues. V was cut by 5 bases and J by 7 bases, with 16 bases left in between.

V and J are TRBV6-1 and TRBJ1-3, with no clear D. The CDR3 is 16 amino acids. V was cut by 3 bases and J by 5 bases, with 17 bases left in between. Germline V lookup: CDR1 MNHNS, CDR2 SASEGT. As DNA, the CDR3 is TGTGCCAGCAGTGACCCCGGAGGAGAGTCTAGAAACACCATATATTTT. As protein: CASSDPGGESRNTIYF.

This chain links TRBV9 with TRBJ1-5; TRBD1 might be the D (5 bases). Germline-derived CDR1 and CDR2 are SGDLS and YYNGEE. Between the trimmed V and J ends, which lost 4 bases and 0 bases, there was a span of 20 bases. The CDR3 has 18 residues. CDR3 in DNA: TGTGCCAGCAGCACAACCCCAAGGGGAGACTATAGCAATCAGCCCCAGCATTTT. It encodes CASSTTPRGDYSNQPQHF. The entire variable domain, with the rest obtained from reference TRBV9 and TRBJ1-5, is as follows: DSGVTQTPKHLITATGQRVTLRCSPRSGDLSVYWYQQSLDQGLQFLIQYYNGEERAKGNILERFSAQQFPDLHSELNLSSLELGDSALYFCASSTTPRGDYSNQPQHFGDGTRLSIL.

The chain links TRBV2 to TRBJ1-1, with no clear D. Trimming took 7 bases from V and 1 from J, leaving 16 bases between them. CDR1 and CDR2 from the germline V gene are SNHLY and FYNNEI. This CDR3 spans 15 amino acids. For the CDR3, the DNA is TGTGCCAGCACGAAGGATGAGGGCGGGAACACTGAAGCTTTCTTT. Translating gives CASTKDEGGNTEAFF. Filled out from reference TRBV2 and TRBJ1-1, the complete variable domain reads EPEVTQTPSHQVTQMGQEVILRCVPISNHLYFYWYRQILGQKVEFLVSFYNNEISEKSEIFDDQFSVERPDGSNFTLKIRSTKLEDSAMYFCASTKDEGGNTEAFFGQGTRLTVV.

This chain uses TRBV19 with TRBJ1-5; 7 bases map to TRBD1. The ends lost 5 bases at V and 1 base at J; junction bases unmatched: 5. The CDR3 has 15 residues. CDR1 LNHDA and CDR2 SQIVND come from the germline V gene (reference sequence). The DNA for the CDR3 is TGTGCCAGTAGTGTATCAGGGGGGAGCAATCAGCCCCAGCATTTT. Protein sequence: CASSVSGGSNQPQHF.

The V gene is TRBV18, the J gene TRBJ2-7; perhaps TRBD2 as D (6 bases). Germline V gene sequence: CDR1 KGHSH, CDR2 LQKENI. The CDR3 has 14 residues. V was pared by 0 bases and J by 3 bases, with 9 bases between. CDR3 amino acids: CASSPPRRGYEQYF. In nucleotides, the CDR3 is TGTGCCAGCTCACCACCGAGGCGGGGCTACGAGCAGTACTTC.

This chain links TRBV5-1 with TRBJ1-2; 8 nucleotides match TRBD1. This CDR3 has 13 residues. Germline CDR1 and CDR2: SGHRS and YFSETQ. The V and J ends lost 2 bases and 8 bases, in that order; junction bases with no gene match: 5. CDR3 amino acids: CASSFQGAHGYTF. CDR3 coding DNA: TGCGCCAGCAGCTTTCAGGGGGCGCACGGCTACACCTTC.

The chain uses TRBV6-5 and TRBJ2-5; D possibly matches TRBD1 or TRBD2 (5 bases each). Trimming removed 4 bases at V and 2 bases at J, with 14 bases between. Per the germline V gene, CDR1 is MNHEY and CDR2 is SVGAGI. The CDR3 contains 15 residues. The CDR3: CASSSIRAGQETQYF. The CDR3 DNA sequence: TGTGCCAGCAGTTCCATCAGGGCGGGTCAAGAGACCCAGTACTTC.

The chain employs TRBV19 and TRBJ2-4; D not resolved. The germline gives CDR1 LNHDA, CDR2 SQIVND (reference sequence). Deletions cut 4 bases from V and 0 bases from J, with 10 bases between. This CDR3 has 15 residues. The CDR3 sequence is CASSKVDLAKNIQYF. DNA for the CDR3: TGTGCCAGTAGTAAGGTGGACCTAGCCAAAAACATTCAGTACTTC.

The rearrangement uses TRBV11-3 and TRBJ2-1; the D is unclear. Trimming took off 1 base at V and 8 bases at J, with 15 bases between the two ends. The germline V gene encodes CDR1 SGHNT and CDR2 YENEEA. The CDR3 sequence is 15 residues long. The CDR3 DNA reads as TGTGCCAGCAGCTTAGGAATGGTTGGGGTCGATGAGCAGTTCTTC. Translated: CASSLGMVGVDEQFF.

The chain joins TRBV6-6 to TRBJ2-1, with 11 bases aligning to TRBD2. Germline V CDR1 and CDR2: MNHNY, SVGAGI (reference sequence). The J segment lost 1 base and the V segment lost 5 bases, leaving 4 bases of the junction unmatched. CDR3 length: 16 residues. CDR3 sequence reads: CASSLAGGLSYNEQFF. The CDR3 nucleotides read TGTGCCAGCAGTCTAGCGGGGGGCCTATCCTACAATGAGCAGTTCTTC.

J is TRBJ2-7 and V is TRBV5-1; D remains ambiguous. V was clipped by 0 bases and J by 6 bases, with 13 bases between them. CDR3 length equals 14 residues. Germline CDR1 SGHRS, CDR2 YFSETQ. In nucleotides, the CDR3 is TGCGCCAGCAGCTTGGACCCCCTACCCCTCGAGCAGTACTTC. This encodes CASSLDPLPLEQYF.

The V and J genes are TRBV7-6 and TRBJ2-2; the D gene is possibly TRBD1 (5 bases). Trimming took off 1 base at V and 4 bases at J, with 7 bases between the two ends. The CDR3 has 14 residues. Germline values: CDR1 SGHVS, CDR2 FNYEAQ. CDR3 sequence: CASSLGGATGELFF. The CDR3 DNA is TGTGCCAGCAGCTTAGGTGGGGCCACCGGGGAGCTGTTTTTT.

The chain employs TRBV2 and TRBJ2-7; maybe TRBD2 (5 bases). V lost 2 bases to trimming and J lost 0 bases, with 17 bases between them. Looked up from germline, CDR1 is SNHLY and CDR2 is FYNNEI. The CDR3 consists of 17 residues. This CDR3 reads CASSESWRTPSSYEQYF. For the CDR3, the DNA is TGTGCCAGCAGTGAATCTTGGAGGACGCCGAGCTCCTACGAGCAGTACTTC.

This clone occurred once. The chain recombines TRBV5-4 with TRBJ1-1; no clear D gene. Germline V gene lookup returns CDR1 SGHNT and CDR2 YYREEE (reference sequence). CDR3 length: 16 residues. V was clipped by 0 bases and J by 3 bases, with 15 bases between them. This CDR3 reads CASSLEPRGSYTEAFF. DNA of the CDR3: TGTGCCAGCAGCTTGGAGCCTCGGGGTTCATACACTGAAGCTTTCTTT.

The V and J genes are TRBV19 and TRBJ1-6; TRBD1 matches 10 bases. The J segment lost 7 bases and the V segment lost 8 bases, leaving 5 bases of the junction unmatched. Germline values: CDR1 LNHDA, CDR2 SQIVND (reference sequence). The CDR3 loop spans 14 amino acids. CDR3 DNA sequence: TGTGCCAGTTCCCCGGGACAGGGGAATTCACCCCTCCACTTT. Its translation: CASSPGQGNSPLHF. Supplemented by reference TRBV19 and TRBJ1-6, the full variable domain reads DGGITQSPKYLFRKEGQNVTLSCEQNLNHDAMYWYRQDPGQGLRLIYYSQIVNDFQKGDIAEGYSVSREKKESFPLTVTSAQKNPTAFYLCASSPGQGNSPLHFGNGTRLTVT.

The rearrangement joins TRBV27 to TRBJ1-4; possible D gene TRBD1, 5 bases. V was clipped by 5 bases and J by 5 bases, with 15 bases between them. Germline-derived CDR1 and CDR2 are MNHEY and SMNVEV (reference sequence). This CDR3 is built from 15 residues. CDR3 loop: CASSLRDPLNEKLFF. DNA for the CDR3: TGTGCCAGCAGTCTCAGGGACCCCTTAAATGAAAAACTGTTTTTT.

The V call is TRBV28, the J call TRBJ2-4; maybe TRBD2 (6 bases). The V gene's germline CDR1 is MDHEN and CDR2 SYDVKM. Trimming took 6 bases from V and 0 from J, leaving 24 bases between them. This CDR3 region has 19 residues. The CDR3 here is CASSGGGGKPQLAKNIQYF. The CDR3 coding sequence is TGTGCCAGCAGCGGGGGAGGCGGGAAACCGCAATTAGCCAAAAACATTCAGTACTTC. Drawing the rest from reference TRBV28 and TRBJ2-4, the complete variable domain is DVKVTQSSRYLVKRTGEKVFLECVQDMDHENMFWYRQDPGLGLRLIYFSYDVKMKEKGDIPEGYSVSREKKERFSLILESASTNQTSMYLCASSGGGGKPQLAKNIQYFGAGTRLSVL.

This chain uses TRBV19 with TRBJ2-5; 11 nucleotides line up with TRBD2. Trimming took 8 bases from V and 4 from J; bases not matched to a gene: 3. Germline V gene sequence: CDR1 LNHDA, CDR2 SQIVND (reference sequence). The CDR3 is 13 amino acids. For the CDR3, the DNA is TGTGCCAGTCTAGCGGGAGGCGGAGAGACCCAGTACTTC. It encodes CASLAGGGETQYF.

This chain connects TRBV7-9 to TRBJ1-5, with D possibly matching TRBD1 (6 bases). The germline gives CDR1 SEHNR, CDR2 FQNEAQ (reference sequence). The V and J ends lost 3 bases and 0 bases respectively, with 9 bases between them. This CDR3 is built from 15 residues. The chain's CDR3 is CASSLNRDSNQPQHF. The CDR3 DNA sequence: TGTGCCAGCAGCTTGAACAGGGATAGCAATCAGCCCCAGCATTTT.